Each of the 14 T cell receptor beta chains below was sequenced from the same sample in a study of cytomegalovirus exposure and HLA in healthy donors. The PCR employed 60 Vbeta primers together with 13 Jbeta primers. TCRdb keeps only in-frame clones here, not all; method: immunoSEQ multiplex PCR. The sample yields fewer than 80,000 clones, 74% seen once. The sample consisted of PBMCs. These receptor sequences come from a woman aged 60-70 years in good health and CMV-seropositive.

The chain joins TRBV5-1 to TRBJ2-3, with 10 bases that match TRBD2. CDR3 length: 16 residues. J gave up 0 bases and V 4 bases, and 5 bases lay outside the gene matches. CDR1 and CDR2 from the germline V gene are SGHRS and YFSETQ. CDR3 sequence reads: CASSPAAGGSTDTQYF. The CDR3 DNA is TGCGCCAGCAGCCCTGCAGCGGGAGGGAGCACAGATACGCAGTATTTT.

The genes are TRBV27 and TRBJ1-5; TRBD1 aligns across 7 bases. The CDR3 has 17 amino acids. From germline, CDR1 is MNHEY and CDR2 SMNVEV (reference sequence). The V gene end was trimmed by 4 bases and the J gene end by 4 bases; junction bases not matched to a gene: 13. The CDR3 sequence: CASSSTYETGRNQPQHF. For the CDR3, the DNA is TGTGCCAGCAGTTCAACTTATGAGACAGGGAGGAATCAGCCCCAGCATTTT.

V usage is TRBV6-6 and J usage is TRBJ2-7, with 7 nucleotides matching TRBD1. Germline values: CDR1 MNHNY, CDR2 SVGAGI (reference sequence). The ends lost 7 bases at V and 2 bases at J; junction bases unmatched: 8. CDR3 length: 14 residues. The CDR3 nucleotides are TGTGCCAGCACCAACACAGGGGCGCCCTACGAGCAGTACTTC. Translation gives CASTNTGAPYEQYF.

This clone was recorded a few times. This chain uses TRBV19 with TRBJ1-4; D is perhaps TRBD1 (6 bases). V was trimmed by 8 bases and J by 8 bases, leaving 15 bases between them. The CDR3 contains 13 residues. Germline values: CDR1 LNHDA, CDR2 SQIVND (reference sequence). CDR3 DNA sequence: TGTGCCAGTGGGGTTACCGGGACAGAAAAACTGTTTTTT. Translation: CASGVTGTEKLFF. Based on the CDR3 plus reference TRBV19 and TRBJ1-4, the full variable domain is DGGITQSPKYLFRKEGQNVTLSCEQNLNHDAMYWYRQDPGQGLRLIYYSQIVNDFQKGDIAEGYSVSREKKESFPLTVTSAQKNPTAFYLCASGVTGTEKLFFGSGTQLSVL.

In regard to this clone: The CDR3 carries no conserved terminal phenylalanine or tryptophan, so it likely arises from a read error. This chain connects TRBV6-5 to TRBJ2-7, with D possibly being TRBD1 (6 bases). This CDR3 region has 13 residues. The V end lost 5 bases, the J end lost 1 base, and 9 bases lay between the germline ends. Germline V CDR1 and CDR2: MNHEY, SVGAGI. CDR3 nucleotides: TGTGCCAGCAGTCTACAGGGTTCCTACGAGCAGTACCTC. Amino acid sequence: CASSLQGSYEQYL.

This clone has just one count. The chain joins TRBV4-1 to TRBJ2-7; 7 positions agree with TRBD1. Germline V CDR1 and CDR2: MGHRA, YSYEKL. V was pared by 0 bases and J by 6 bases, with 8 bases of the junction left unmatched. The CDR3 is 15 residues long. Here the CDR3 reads CASSQDGAGGVEQYF. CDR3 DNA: TGCGCCAGCAGCCAAGATGGGGCAGGGGGAGTCGAGCAGTACTTC.

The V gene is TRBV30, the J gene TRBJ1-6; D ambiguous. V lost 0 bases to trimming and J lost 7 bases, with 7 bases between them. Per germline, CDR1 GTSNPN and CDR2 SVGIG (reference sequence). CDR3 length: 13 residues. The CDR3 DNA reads TGTGCCTGGAGTGTACGGGGAAATTCACCCCTCCACTTT. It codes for CAWSVRGNSPLHF.

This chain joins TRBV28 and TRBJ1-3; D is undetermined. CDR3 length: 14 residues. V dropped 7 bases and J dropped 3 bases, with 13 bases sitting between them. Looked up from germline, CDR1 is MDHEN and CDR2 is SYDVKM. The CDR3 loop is CASTLEGYGNTIYF. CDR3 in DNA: TGTGCCAGCACCCTTGAGGGATATGGAAACACCATATATTTT.

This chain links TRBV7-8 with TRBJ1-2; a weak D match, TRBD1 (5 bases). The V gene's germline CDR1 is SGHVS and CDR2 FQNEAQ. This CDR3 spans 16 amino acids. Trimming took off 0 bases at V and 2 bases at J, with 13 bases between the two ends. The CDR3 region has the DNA TGTGCCAGCAGCTTAGCGTGGCAGGAGGGGAACTATGGCTACACCTTC. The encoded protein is CASSLAWQEGNYGYTF.

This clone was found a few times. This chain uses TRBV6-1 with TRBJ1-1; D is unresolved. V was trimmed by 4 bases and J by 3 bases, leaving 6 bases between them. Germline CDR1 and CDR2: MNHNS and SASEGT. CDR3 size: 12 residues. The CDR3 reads CASSGGHTEAFF. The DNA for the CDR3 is TGTGCCAGCAGTGGTGGGCACACTGAAGCTTTCTTT.

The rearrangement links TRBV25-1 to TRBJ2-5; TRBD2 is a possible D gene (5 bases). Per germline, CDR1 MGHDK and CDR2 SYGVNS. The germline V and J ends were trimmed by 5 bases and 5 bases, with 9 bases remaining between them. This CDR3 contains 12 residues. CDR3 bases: TGTGCCAGCAGTCCCGGGGTTGAGACCCAGTACTTC. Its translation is CASSPGVETQYF.

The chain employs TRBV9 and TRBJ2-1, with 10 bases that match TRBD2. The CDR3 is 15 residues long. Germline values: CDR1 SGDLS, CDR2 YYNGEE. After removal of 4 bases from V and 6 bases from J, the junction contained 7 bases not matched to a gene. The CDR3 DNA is TGTGCCAGCAGCTTTCTAGCGGGAGATATCAATGAGCAGTTCTTC. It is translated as CASSFLAGDINEQFF.

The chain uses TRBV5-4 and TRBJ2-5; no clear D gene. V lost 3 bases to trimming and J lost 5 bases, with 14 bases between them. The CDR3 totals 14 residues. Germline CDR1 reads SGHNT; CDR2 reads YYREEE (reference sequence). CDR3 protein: CASSSPSTRETQYF. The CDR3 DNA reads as TGTGCCAGCAGCTCCCCTTCCACCCGGGAGACCCAGTACTTC. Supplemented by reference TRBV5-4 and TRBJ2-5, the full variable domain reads ETGVTQSPTHLIKTRGQQVTLRCSSQSGHNTVSWYQQALGQGPQFIFQYYREEENGRGNFPPRFSGLQFPNYSSELNVNALELDDSALYLCASSSPSTRETQYFGPGTRLLVL.

CDR3 amino acids: CATAGAIDEQFF. CDR3 DNA sequence: TGTGCCACAGCGGGAGCTATCGATGAGCAGTTCTTC. The chain couples TRBV27 to TRBJ2-1; TRBD2 agrees at 8 bases. Germline values: CDR1 MNHEY, CDR2 SMNVEV (reference sequence). The CDR3 covers 12 residues. The ends lost 10 bases at V and 8 bases at J; junction bases unmatched: 7.